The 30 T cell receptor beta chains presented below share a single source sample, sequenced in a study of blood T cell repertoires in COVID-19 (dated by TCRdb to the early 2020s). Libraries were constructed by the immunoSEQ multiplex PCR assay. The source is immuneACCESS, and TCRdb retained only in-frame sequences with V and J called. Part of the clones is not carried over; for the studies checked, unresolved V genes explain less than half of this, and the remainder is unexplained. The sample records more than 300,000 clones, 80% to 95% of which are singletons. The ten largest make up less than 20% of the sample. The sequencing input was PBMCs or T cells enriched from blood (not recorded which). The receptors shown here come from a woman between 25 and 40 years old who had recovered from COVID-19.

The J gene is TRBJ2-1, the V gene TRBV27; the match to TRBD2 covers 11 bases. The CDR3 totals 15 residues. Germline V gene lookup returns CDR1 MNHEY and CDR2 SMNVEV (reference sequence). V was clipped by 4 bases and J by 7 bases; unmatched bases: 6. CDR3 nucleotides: TGTGCCAGCAGTTCCCCTAGCGGGGGGAGAAATGAGCAGTTCTTC. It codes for CASSSPSGGRNEQFF.

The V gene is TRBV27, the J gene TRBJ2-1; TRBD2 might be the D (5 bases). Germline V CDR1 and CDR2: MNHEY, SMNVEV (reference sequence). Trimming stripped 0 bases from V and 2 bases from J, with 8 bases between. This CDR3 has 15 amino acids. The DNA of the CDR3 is TGTGCCAGCAGTTTATCTAGCGAACCCTACAATGAGCAGTTCTTC. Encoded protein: CASSLSSEPYNEQFF.

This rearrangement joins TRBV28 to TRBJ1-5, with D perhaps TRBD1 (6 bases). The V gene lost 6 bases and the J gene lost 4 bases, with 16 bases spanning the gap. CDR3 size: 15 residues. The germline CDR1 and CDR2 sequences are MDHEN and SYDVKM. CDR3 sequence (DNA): TGTGCCAGCAGACGTGACAGGCTACTAAATCAGCCCCAGCATTTT. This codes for CASRRDRLLNQPQHF.

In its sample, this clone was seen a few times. The CDR3 loop reads CASSIPGQEYTEAFF. CDR3 in DNA: TGTGCCAGTAGTATCCCGGGACAGGAGTATACTGAAGCTTTCTTT. The rearrangement links TRBV19 to TRBJ1-1, with 8 nucleotides matching TRBD1. Trimming at V came to 3 bases and at J to 5 bases, leaving 8 bases not matched to a gene. The CDR3 totals 15 residues. Germline loops: CDR1 LNHDA, CDR2 SQIVND (reference sequence).

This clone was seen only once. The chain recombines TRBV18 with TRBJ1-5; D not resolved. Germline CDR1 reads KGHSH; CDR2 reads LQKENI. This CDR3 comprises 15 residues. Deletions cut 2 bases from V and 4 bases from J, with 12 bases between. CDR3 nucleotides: TGTGCCAGCTCACCAGGCGCGGGTGTTAATCAGCCCCAGCATTTT. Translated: CASSPGAGVNQPQHF.

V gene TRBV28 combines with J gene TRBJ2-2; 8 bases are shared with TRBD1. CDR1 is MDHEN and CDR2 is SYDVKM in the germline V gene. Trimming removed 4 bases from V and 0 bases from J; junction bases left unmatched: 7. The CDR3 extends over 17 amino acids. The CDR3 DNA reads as TGTGCCAGCAGTTCTAGGACAGGGAACGCGAACACCGGGGAGCTGTTTTTT. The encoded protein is CASSSRTGNANTGELFF.

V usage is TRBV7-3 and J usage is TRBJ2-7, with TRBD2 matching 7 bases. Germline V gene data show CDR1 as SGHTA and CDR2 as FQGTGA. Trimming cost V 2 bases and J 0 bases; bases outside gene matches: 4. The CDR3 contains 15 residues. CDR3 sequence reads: CASSLQAGLSYEQYF. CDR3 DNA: TGTGCCAGCAGCTTACAAGCGGGGCTCTCCTACGAGCAGTACTTC.

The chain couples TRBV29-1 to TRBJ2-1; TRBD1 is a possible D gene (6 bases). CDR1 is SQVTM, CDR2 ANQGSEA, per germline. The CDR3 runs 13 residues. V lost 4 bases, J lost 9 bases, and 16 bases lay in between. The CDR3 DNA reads TGCAGCGTTGTGGGACAATTGCGTGGTGAGCAGTTCTTC. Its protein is CSVVGQLRGEQFF.

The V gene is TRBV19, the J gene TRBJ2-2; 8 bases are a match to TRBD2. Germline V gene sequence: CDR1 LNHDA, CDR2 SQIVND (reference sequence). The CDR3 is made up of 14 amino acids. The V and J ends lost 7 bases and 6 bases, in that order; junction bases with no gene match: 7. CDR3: CASKEAGVAGELFF. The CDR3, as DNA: TGTGCCAGTAAGGAAGCGGGGGTGGCCGGGGAGCTGTTTTTT. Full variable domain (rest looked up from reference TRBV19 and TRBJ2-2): DGGITQSPKYLFRKEGQNVTLSCEQNLNHDAMYWYRQDPGQGLRLIYYSQIVNDFQKGDIAEGYSVSREKKESFPLTVTSAQKNPTAFYLCASKEAGVAGELFFGEGSRLTVL.

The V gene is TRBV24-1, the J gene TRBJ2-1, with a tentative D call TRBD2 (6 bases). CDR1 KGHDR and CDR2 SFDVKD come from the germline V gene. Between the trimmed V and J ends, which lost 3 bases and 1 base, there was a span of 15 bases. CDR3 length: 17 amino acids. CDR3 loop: CATSDPLAGTSYNEQFF. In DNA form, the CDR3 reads TGTGCCACCAGTGATCCCTTGGCGGGAACTTCCTACAATGAGCAGTTCTTC.

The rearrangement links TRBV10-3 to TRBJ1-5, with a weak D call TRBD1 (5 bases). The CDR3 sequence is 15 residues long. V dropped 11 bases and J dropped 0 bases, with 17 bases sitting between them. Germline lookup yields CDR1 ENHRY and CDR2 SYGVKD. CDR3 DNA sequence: TGTGCCTCCTCCTTTCAGGGCTATAGCAATCAGCCCCAGCATTTT. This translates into CASSFQGYSNQPQHF.

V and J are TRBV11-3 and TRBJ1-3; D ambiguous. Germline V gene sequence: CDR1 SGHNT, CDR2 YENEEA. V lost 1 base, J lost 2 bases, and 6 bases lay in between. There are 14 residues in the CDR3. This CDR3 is CASSLAQTGNTIYF. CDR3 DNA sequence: TGTGCCAGCAGCTTAGCCCAAACTGGAAACACCATATATTTT. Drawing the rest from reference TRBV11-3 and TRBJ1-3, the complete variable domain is EAGVVQSPRYKIIEKKQPVAFWCNPISGHNTLYWYLQNLGQGPELLIRYENEEAVDDSQLPKDRFSAERLKGVDSTLKIQPAELGDSAVYLCASSLAQTGNTIYFGEGSWLTVV.

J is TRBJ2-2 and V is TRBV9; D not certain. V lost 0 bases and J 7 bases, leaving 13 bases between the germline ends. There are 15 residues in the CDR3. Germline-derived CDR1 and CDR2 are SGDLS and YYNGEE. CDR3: CASSVASREVGELFF. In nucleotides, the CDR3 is TGTGCCAGCAGCGTAGCCTCCCGAGAGGTCGGGGAGCTGTTTTTT.

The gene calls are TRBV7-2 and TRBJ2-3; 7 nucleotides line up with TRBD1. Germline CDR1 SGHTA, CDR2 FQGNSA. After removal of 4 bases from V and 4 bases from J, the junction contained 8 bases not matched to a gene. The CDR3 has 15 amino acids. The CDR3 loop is CASSSGQLSSDTQYF. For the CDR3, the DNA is TGTGCCAGCAGCTCGGGACAGCTCAGTTCAGATACGCAGTATTTT.

The CDR3 sequence is CASRETAAITDTQYF. The CDR3 nucleotides read TGTGCCAGTAGGGAGACAGCCGCGATCACAGATACGCAGTATTTT. The chain is built from TRBV19 and TRBJ2-3; tentatively, D is TRBD1 (5 bases). Germline V gene sequence: CDR1 LNHDA, CDR2 SQIVND (reference sequence). V was cut by 6 bases and J by 2 bases, with 15 bases left in between. This CDR3 region has 15 residues.

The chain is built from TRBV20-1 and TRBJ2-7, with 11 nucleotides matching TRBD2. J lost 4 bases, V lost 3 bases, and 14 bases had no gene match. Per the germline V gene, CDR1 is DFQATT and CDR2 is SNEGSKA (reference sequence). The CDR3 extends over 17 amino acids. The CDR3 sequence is CSASGLAGDPSAYEQYF. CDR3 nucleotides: TGCAGTGCTAGTGGACTAGCGGGCGACCCGTCGGCGTACGAGCAGTACTTC.

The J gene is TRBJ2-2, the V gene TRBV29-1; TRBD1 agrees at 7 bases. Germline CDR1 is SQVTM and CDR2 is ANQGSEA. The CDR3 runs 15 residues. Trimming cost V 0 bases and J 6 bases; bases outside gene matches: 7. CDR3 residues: CSVEESNRGPGELFF. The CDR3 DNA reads TGCAGCGTTGAAGAAAGCAACAGGGGACCCGGGGAGCTGTTTTTT.

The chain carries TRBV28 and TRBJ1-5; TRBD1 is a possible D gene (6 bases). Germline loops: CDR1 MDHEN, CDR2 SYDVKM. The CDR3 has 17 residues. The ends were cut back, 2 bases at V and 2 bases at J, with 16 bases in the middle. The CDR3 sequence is CASSLVVGGLGNQPQHF. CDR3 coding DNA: TGTGCCAGCAGTTTAGTGGTTGGGGGCCTCGGCAATCAGCCCCAGCATTTT.

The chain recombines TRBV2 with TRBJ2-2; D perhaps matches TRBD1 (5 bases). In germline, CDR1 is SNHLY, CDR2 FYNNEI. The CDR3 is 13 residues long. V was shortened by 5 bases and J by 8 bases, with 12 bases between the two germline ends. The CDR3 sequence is CASSQQGTGELFF. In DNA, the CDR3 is TGTGCCAGCAGTCAGCAGGGCACTGGGGAGCTGTTTTTT.

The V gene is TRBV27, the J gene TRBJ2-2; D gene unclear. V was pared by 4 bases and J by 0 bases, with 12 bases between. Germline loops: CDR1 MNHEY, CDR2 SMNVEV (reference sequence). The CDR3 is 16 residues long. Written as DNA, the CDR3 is TGTGCCAGCAGTTCAGACTCATACGCGAACACCGGGGAGCTGTTTTTT. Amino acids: CASSSDSYANTGELFF.

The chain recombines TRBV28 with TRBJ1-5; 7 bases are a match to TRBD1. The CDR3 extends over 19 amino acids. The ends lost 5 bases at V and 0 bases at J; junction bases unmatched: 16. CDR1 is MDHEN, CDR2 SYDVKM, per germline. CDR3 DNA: TGTGCCAGCAGTCCCGGGACAGCCCTAGGCCTAAATAGCAATCAGCCCCAGCATTTT. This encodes CASSPGTALGLNSNQPQHF.

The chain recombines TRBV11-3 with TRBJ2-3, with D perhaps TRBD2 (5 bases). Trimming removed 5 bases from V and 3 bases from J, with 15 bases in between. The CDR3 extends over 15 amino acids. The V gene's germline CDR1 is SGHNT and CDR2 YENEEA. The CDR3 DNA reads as TGTGCCAGCAGCCCTGGTCTAGCAATGACAGATACGCAGTATTTT. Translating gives CASSPGLAMTDTQYF.

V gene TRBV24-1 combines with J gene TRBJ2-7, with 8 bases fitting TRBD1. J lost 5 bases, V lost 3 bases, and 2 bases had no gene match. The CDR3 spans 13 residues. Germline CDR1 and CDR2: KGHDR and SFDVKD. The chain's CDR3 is CATSDVDRDEQYF. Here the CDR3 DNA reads TGTGCCACCAGTGATGTGGACAGGGACGAGCAGTACTTC.

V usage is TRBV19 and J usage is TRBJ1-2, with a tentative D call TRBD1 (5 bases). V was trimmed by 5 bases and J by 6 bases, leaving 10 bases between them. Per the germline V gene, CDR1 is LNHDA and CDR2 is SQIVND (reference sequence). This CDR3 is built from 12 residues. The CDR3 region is CASSRGGDGYTF. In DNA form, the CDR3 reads TGTGCCAGTAGTCGGGGAGGGGATGGCTACACCTTC. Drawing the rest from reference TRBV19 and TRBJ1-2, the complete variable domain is DGGITQSPKYLFRKEGQNVTLSCEQNLNHDAMYWYRQDPGQGLRLIYYSQIVNDFQKGDIAEGYSVSREKKESFPLTVTSAQKNPTAFYLCASSRGGDGYTFGSGTRLTVV.

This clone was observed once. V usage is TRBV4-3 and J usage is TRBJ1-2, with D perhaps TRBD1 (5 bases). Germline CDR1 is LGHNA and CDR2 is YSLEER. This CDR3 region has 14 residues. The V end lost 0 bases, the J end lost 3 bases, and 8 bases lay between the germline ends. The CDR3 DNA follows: TGCGCCAGCAGCCAAGACGCGGGGGACTATGGCTACACCTTC. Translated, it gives CASSQDAGDYGYTF.

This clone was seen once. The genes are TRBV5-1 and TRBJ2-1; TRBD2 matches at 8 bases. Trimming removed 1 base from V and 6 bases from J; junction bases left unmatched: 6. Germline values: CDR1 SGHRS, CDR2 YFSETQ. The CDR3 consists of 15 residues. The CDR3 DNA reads TGCGCCAGCAGCTTGTTTTCGGCGGGGGGCAATGAGCAGTTCTTC. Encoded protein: CASSLFSAGGNEQFF.

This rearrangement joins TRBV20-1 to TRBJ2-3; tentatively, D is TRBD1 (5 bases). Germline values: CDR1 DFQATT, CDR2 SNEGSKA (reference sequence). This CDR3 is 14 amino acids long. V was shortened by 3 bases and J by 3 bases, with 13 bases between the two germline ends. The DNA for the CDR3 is TGCAGTGCTAGTAGGGGCCCTAAGACAGATACGCAGTATTTT. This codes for CSASRGPKTDTQYF.

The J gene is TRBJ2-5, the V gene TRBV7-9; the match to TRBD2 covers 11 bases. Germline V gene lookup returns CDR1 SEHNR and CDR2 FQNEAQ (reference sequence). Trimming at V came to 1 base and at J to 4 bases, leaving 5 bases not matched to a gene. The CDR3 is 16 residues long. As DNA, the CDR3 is TGTGCCAGCAGCTTAGAACTACTAGCGGGAGTAGAGACCCAGTACTTC. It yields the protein CASSLELLAGVETQYF.

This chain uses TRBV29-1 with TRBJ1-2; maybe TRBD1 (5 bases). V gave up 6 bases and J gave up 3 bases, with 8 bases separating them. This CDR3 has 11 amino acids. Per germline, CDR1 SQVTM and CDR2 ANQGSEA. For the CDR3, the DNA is TGCAGCGTGCCACAGGACTATGGCTACACCTTC. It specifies CSVPQDYGYTF.

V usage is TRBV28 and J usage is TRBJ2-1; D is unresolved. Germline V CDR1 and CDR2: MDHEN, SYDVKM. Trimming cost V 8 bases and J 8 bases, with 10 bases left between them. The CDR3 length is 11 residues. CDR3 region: CASRVRDEQFF. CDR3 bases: TGTGCCAGCCGTGTCCGGGATGAGCAGTTCTTC.